One sample yielded the 8 T cell receptor beta chains listed below, sequenced in a study of T cells after yellow fever vaccination. TCRdb processed the 5' RACE reads anew with MiXCR; each CDR3 protein has one entry. The data hold tens of thousands of distinct CDR3 sequences, with approximately 4.8% observed a single time. Specimen: PBMCs, either bulk or a sorted T-cell subset (CD4+, CD8+, memory, or dextramer-sorted; not recorded which), collected on the day of the yellow fever booster vaccination. The origin of the receptors is a man aged 18 to 30 who received the YFV17D yellow fever vaccine.

At least ten counts were recorded for this clonotype. This chain links TRBV20-1 with TRBJ2-3, with D possibly being TRBD1 (5 bases). The germline gives CDR1 DFQATT, CDR2 SNEGSKA (reference sequence). CDR3 length equals 13 residues. The V end was cut by 2 bases, the J end by 3 bases, with 9 bases between. Written as DNA, the CDR3 is TGCAGTGCTAGACTCCCAGGGACAGATACGCAGTATTTT. Translated: CSARLPGTDTQYF.

This clonotype was seen ten or more times. The chain uses TRBV5-1 and TRBJ1-4; D is unresolved. CDR3 length equals 14 residues. Germline loops: CDR1 SGHRS, CDR2 YFSETQ. The V end was cut by 0 bases, the J end by 4 bases, with 7 bases between. The chain's CDR3 is CASSLGLFNEKLFF. CDR3 nucleotides: TGCGCCAGCAGCTTGGGCCTATTTAATGAAAAACTGTTTTTT.

Ten or more counts support this clonotype. V usage is TRBV5-1 and J usage is TRBJ2-5, with 9 bases matching TRBD1. Looked up from germline, CDR1 is SGHRS and CDR2 is YFSETQ. With V trimmed by 4 bases and J by 5 bases, 6 bases remained unmatched. This CDR3 has 14 residues. The CDR3 is CASSGDRVGETQYF. CDR3 bases: TGCGCCAGCAGCGGGGACAGGGTCGGGGAGACCCAGTACTTC.

The table lists this clonotype with many counts. The rearrangement joins TRBV4-3 to TRBJ2-7; TRBD2 aligns across 12 bases. Trimming at V came to 2 bases and at J to 0 bases, leaving 5 bases not matched to a gene. Per germline, CDR1 LGHNA and CDR2 YSLEER. The CDR3 has 17 amino acids. The CDR3 loop reads CASSQILAGGRSYEQYF. The CDR3, as DNA: TGCGCCAGCAGCCAAATACTAGCGGGGGGTCGCTCCTACGAGCAGTACTTC.

This clonotype was found many times. Mismatch with germline at one junction end may stem from a read error. The chain has TRBV5-1 and TRBJ1-1; D not certain. The CDR3 runs 14 residues. Germline V gene lookup returns CDR1 SGHRS and CDR2 YFSETQ. The CDR3 sequence is CASSQNPGITEALF. As DNA, the CDR3 is TGCGCCAGCAGCCAGAATCCGGGGATTACTGAAGCTTTATTT.

In this sample, this clonotype turned up many times. This chain uses TRBV7-2 with TRBJ1-1, with no clear D. With 1 base removed from V and 4 bases from J, the gap between germline ends came to 10 bases. The CDR3 is made up of 14 amino acids. Germline V gene sequence: CDR1 SGHTA, CDR2 FQGNSA. The CDR3 loop reads CASSLGAHGTEAFF. The CDR3 DNA is TGTGCCAGCAGCTTAGGGGCGCATGGCACTGAAGCTTTCTTT.

The sample holds many counts of this clonotype. This chain joins TRBV7-3 and TRBJ1-2, with 11 bases aligning to TRBD1. CDR3 length equals 14 residues. The J segment lost 5 bases and the V segment lost 1 base, leaving 0 bases of the junction unmatched. Germline V gene data show CDR1 as SGHTA and CDR2 as FQGTGA. The CDR3: CASSLRDRGYGYTF. In DNA, the CDR3 is TGTGCCAGCAGCTTAAGGGACAGGGGGTATGGCTACACCTTC.

In DNA form, the CDR3 reads TGTGCCAGCAGTGAATCCAGCTATGGCTACACCTTC. Translation gives CASSESSYGYTF. The chain employs TRBV2 and TRBJ1-2, with D unresolved. There are 12 residues in the CDR3. V shed 2 bases and J shed 4 bases, with 5 bases lying between them. Germline assignment: CDR1 SNHLY and CDR2 FYNNEI.